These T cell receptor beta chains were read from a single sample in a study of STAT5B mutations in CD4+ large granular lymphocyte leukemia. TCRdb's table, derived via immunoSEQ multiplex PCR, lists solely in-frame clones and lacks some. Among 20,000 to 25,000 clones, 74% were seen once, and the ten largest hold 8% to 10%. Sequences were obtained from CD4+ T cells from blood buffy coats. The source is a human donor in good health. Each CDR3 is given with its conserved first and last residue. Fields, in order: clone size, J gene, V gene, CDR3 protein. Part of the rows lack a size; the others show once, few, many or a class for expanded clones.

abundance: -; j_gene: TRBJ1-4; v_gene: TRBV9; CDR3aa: CASSVGQGHNEKLFF
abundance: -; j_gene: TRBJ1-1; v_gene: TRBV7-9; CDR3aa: CASSLGGLNTEAFF
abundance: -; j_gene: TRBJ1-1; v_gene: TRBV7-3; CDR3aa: CASSRGQGGNTEAFF
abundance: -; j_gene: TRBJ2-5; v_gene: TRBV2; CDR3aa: CASSFGPQVETQYF
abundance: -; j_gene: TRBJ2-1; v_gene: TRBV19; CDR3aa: CARSKTGVLNNEQFF
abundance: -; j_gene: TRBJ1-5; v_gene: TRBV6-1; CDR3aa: CASSESGSNQPQHF
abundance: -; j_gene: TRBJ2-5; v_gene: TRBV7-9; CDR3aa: CASSSGGPAGTQYF
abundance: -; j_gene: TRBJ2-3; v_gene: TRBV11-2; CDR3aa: CASSLGTGLTDTQYF
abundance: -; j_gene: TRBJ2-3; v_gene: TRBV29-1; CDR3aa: CSVAGLAGEVTDTQYF
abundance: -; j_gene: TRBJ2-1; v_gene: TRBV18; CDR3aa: CASSPPASGYNEQFF
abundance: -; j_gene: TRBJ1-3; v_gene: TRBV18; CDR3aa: CASSPGGTGNTIYF
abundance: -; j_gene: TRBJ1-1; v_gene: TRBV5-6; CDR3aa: CASSLGGNTEAFF
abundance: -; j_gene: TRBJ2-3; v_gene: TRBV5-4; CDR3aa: CASSLGLASTDTQYF
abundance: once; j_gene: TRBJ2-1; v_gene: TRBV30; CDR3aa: CAYGRGTYNEQFF
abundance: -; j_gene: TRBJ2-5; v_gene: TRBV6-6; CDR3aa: CASYATSGGEETQYF
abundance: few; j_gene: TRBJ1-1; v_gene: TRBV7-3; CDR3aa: CASSPAPKSEAFF
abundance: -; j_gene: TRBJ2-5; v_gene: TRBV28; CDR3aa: CASSSGWFGGEETQYF
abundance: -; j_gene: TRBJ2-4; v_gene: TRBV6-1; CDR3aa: CASSEGHDAKNIQYF
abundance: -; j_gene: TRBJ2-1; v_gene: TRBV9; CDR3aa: CASSSRRGGLGNEQFF
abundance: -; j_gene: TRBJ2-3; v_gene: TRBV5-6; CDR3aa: CASSLVRAAYTDTQYF
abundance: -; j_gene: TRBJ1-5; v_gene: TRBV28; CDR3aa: CASRPIGTNSNQPQHF
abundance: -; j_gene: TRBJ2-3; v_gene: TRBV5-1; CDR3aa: CASSLAGREDTQYF
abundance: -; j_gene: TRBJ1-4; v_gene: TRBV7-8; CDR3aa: CASSFRPTTNEKLFF
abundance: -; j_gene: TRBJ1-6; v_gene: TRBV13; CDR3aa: CASSPGTGVDGSPLHF
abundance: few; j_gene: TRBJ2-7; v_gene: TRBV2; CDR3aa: CASAGTSGSEQYF
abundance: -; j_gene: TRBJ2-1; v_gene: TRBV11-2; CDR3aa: CASSLYSSSYNEQFF
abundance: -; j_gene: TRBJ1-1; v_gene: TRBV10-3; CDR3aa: CAISSPGTGIEAFF
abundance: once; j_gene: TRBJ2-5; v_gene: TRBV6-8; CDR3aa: CASSYSETQYF
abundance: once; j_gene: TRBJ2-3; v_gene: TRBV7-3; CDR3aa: CASSPGTSGSTDTQYF
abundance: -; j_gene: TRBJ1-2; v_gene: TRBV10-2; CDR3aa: CASSESPDGIRYYGYTF
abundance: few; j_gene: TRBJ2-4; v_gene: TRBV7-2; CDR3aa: CASSLDAGRAYF
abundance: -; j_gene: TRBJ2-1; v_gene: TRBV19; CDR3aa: CASSMGGLENNEQFF
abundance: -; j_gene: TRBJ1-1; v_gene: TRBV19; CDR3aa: CASSKRGITEAFF
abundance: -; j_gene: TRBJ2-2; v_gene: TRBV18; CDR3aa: CASSPLAGGPPGTGELFF
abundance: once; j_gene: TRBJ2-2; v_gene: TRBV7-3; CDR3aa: CASSPNRGLNTGELFF
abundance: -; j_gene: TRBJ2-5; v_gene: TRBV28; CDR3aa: CASSPTGAGQETQYF
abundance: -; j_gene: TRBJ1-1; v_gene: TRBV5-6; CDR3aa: CASTTTGRGSVNTEAFF
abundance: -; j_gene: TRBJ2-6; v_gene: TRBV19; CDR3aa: CASSIGGKIGANVLTF
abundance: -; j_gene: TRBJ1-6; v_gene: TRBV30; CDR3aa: CAWSVYDGGSGSPLHF
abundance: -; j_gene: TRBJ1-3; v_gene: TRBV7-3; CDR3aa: CASSTSPGNTIYF
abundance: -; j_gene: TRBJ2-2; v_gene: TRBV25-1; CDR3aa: CASPPGHSNTGELFF
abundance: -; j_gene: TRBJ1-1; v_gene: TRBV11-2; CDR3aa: CASSPEDRDVTEAFF
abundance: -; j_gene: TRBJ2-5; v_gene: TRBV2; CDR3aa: CASSVAGVGETQYF